What follows describes a single T cell receptor beta chain. As yet, its antigen is unknown. Each CDR3 protein gets one entry after TCRdb re-called the reads with MiXCR. The repertoire has some 590,000 distinct CDR3 sequences, just under 40% of them found once; the top ten carry around 46%. Trimming took off 7 bases at V and 2 bases at J, with 15 bases between the two ends. Per the germline V gene, CDR1 is SGHTA and CDR2 is FQGNSA. This CDR3 spans 15 amino acids. This record belongs to a study of T cell repertoires in cytomegalovirus infection. Sample: cultured PBMCs, taken from culture after CMV antigen stimulation. The J gene is TRBJ1-5, the V gene TRBV7-2; no definite D call. This TCR was recovered from a human donor in good health (CMV status not recorded). Some clones in this sample may be carry-over from other donors' samples. CDR3 nucleotide sequence: TGTGCCAGCACCCTTGGGCATGTGGGCAATCAGCCCCAGCATTTT. Translated, it gives CASTLGHVGNQPQHF.